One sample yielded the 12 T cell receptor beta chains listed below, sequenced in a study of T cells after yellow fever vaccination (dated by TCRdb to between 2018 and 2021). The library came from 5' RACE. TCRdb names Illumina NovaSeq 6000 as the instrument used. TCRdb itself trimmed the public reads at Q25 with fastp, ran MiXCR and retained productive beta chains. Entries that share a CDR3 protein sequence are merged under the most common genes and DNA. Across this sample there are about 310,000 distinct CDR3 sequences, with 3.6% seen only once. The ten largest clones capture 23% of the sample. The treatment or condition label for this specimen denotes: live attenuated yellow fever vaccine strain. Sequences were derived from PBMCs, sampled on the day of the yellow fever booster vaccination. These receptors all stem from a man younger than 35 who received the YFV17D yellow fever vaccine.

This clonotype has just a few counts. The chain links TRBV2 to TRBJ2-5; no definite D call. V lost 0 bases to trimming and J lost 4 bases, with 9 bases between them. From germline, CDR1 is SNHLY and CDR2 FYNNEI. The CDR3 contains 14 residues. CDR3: CASSEAVASETQYF. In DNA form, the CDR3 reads TGTGCCAGCAGTGAAGCAGTGGCGTCAGAGACCCAGTACTTC.

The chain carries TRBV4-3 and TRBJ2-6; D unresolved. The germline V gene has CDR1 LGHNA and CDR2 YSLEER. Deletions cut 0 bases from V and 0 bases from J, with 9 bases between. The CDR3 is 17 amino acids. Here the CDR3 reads CASSQESQNSGANVLTF. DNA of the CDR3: TGCGCCAGCAGCCAAGAATCTCAGAACTCTGGGGCCAACGTCCTGACTTTC.

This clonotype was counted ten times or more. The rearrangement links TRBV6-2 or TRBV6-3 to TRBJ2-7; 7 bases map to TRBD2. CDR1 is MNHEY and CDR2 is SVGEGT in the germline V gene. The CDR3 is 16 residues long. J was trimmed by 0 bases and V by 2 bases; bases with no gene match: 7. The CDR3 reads CASSYSGAGSSYEQYV. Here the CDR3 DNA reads TGTGCCAGCAGTTACAGCGGAGCGGGGAGCTCCTACGAGCAGTACGTC.

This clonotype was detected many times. For the CDR3, the DNA is TGCGCCAGCAGCCCCGACCGACAGGGTCAAGAGCAGTACGTC. Amino acid sequence: CASSPDRQGQEQYV. The V gene is TRBV5-1, the J gene TRBJ2-7, with TRBD1 matching over 7 bases. This CDR3 is built from 14 residues. CDR1 is SGHRS, CDR2 YFSETQ, per germline. The V gene end was trimmed by 4 bases and the J gene end by 7 bases; junction bases not matched to a gene: 11.

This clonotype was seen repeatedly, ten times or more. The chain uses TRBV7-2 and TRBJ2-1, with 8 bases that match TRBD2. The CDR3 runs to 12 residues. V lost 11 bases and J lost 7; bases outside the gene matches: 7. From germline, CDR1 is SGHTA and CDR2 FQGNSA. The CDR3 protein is CACTSGQNEQFF. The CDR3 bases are TGTGCCTGTACTAGCGGCCAAAATGAGCAGTTCTTC. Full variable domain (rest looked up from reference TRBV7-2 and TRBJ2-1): GAGVSQSPSNKVTEKGKDVELRCDPISGHTALYWYRQSLGQGLEFLIYFQGNSAPDKSGLPSDRFSAERTGGSVSTLTIQRTQQEDSAVYLCACTSGQNEQFFGPGTRLTVL.

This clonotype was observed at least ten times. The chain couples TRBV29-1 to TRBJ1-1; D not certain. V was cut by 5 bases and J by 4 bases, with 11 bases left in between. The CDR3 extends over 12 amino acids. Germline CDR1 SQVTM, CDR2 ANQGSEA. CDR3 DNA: TGCAGCGTTTCTGTTATGGTCACTGAAGCTTTCTTT. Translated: CSVSVMVTEAFF.

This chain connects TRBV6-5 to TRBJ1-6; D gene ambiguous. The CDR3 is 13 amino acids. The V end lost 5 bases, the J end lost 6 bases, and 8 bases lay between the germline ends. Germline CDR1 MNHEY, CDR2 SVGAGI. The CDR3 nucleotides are TGTGCCAGCAGTCAGACGATTAATTCACCCCTCCACTTT. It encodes CASSQTINSPLHF.

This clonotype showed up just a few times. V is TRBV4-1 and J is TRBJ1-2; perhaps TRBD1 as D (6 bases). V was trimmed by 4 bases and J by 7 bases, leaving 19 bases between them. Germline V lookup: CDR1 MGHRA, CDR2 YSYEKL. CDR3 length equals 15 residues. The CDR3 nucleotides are TGCGCCAGCAGCCGGTTACAGGGTCTTATAGGTGGCTACACCTTC. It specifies CASSRLQGLIGGYTF.

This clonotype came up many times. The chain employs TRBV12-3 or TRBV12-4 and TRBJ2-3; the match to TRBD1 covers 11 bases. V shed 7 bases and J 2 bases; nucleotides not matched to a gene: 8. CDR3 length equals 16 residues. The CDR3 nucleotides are TGTGCCAGCACAAAGGGACAGGGGGGTACCACAGATACGCAGTATTTT. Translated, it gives CASTKGQGGTTDTQYF.

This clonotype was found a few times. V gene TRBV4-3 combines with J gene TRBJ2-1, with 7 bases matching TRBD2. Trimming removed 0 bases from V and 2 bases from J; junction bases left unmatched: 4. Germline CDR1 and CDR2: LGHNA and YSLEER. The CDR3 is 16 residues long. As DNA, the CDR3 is TGCGCCAGCAGCCAAGATCTGGGGGGGGCCTACAATGAGCAGTTCTTC. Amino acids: CASSQDLGGAYNEQFF.

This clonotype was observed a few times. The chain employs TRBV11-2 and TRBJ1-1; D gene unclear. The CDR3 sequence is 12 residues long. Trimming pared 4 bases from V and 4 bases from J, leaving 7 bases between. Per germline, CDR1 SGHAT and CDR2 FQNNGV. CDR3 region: CASSWQPTEAFF. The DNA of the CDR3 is TGTGCCAGCAGCTGGCAGCCCACTGAAGCTTTCTTT.

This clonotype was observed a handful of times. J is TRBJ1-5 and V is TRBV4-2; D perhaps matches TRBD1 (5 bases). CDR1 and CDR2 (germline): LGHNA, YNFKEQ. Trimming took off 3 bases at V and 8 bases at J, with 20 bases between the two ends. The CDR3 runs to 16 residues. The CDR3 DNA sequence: TGTGCCAGCAGCCAGGTCAGGCGGGACGGGGGGGAGCCCCAGCATTTT. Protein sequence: CASSQVRRDGGEPQHF.